The rows below give T cell receptor beta chains drawn from one sample of a study of blood T cell repertoires in COVID-19. Measured with immunoSEQ multiplex PCR; TCRdb has only the in-frame clones, and not every one. The table has 150,000 to 200,000 clones, about 87% seen once. Sequenced input: peripheral blood. These receptors were taken from a man aged 18 to 30 with active or convalescent COVID-19. Each CDR3 is given with its conserved first and last residue. The order of the fields is clone size, J gene, V gene, D gene, CDR3 protein, CDR3 DNA. D genes are given only for firm matches. Rows may omit the clone size; those that give it use once, few, many or a size class.

clone size: .; J gene: TRBJ1-1; V gene: TRBV5-4; D gene: TRBD1; CDR3 protein: CASSYDRGYTEAFF; CDR3 DNA: TGTGCCAGCAGCTATGACAGGGGGTACACTGAAGCTTTCTTT
clone size: .; J gene: TRBJ2-6; V gene: TRBV4-1; D gene: .; CDR3 protein: CASSQRGISSGANVLTF; CDR3 DNA: TGCGCCAGCAGCCAACGAGGGATATCCTCTGGGGCCAACGTCCTGACTTTC
clone size: .; J gene: TRBJ1-1; V gene: TRBV5-1; D gene: TRBD1; CDR3 protein: CASNPGQGGTEAFF; CDR3 DNA: TGCGCCAGCAACCCAGGACAGGGTGGCACTGAAGCTTTCTTT
clone size: .; J gene: TRBJ1-6; V gene: TRBV9; D gene: .; CDR3 protein: CASSVEGRGNSPLHF; CDR3 DNA: TGTGCCAGCAGCGTAGAAGGGAGAGGGAATTCACCCCTCCACTTT
clone size: .; J gene: TRBJ2-2; V gene: TRBV19; D gene: TRBD2; CDR3 protein: CASSIGRGRANTGELFF; CDR3 DNA: TGTGCCAGTAGTATAGGCCGCGGGAGGGCGAACACCGGGGAGCTGTTTTTT
clone size: .; J gene: TRBJ1-5; V gene: TRBV18; D gene: .; CDR3 protein: CASSPEENQPQHF; CDR3 DNA: TGTGCCAGCTCACCAGAGGAGAATCAGCCCCAGCATTTT
clone size: .; J gene: TRBJ2-1; V gene: TRBV23-1; D gene: TRBD2; CDR3 protein: CASGPSGSSYNEQFF; CDR3 DNA: TGCGCCAGCGGACCTAGCGGAAGCTCCTACAATGAGCAGTTCTTC
clone size: .; J gene: TRBJ1-2; V gene: TRBV5-1; D gene: .; CDR3 protein: CASSLDRYRGYTF; CDR3 DNA: TGCGCCAGCAGCTTGGACAGGTATCGTGGCTACACCTTC
clone size: .; J gene: TRBJ1-1; V gene: TRBV2; D gene: .; CDR3 protein: CASSGVRPMNTEAFF; CDR3 DNA: TGTGCCAGCAGTGGGGTCAGGCCCATGAACACTGAAGCTTTCTTT
clone size: few; J gene: TRBJ2-1; V gene: TRBV20-1; D gene: .; CDR3 protein: CSASDGSSSYNEQFF; CDR3 DNA: TGCAGTGCTAGTGACGGGAGTAGCTCCTACAATGAGCAGTTCTTC
clone size: once; J gene: TRBJ2-2; V gene: TRBV4-2; D gene: .; CDR3 protein: CASSRGGTNTGELFF; CDR3 DNA: TGTGCCAGCAGCCGTGGGGGCACGAACACCGGGGAGCTGTTTTTT
clone size: .; J gene: TRBJ1-2; V gene: TRBV7-9; D gene: .; CDR3 protein: CASSLFGGVGYTF; CDR3 DNA: TGTGCCAGCAGCTTATTTGGCGGCGTAGGCTACACCTTC
clone size: .; J gene: TRBJ1-2; V gene: TRBV4-2; D gene: .; CDR3 protein: CASSQGGAPDYGYTF; CDR3 DNA: TGTGCCAGCAGCCAAGGCGGGGCACCGGACTATGGCTACACCTTC
clone size: few; J gene: TRBJ1-6; V gene: TRBV2; D gene: .; CDR3 protein: CASSVEANSPLHF; CDR3 DNA: TGTGCCAGCAGTGTGGAGGCTAATTCACCCCTCCACTTT
clone size: .; J gene: TRBJ1-2; V gene: TRBV9; D gene: .; CDR3 protein: CASSFRDYGYTF; CDR3 DNA: TGTGCCAGCAGCTTTCGGGACTATGGCTACACCTTC
clone size: .; J gene: TRBJ1-1; V gene: TRBV25-1; D gene: .; CDR3 protein: CASSPGLRAFF; CDR3 DNA: TGTGCCAGCAGTCCGGGACTTCGAGCTTTCTTT
clone size: .; J gene: TRBJ1-2; V gene: TRBV29-1; D gene: .; CDR3 protein: CSVASGTANYGYTF; CDR3 DNA: TGCAGCGTCGCCTCGGGAACGGCGAACTATGGCTACACCTTC
clone size: .; J gene: TRBJ1-2; V gene: TRBV7-9; D gene: .; CDR3 protein: CASSYIRESGYTF; CDR3 DNA: TGTGCCAGCAGCTACATAAGGGAGTCTGGCTACACCTTC
clone size: .; J gene: TRBJ2-3; V gene: TRBV11-2; D gene: .; CDR3 protein: CASSGLDTQYF; CDR3 DNA: TGTGCCAGCAGCGGACTTGATACGCAGTATTTT
clone size: .; J gene: TRBJ2-1; V gene: TRBV18; D gene: TRBD2; CDR3 protein: CASSPLGRGRSFF; CDR3 DNA: TGTGCCAGCTCACCGCTTGGGAGGGGCAGATCGTTCTTC
clone size: .; J gene: TRBJ2-2; V gene: TRBV7-9; D gene: TRBD1; CDR3 protein: CASSVPGQHYTGELFF; CDR3 DNA: TGTGCCAGCAGCGTACCGGGACAGCACTACACCGGGGAGCTGTTTTTT
clone size: .; J gene: TRBJ2-5; V gene: TRBV29-1; D gene: .; CDR3 protein: CSVQSGVETQYF; CDR3 DNA: TGCAGCGTTCAATCGGGGGTAGAGACCCAGTACTTC
clone size: .; J gene: TRBJ2-2; V gene: TRBV28; D gene: .; CDR3 protein: CASSLTLPGGRNTGELFF; CDR3 DNA: TGTGCCAGCAGTTTAACCCTCCCTGGGGGGAGGAACACCGGGGAGCTGTTTTTT
clone size: .; J gene: TRBJ2-2; V gene: TRBV27; D gene: .; CDR3 protein: CASSLSGEGNTGELFF; CDR3 DNA: TGTGCCAGCAGTTTATCAGGGGAAGGAAACACCGGGGAGCTGTTTTTT
clone size: .; J gene: TRBJ2-1; V gene: TRBV4-2; D gene: .; CDR3 protein: CASSQIGEIYNEQFF; CDR3 DNA: TGTGCCAGCAGCCAAATCGGAGAAATCTACAATGAGCAGTTCTTC
clone size: .; J gene: TRBJ2-5; V gene: TRBV5-1; D gene: .; CDR3 protein: CASSPGVGDQETQYF; CDR3 DNA: TGCGCCAGCAGCCCGGGAGTAGGGGACCAAGAGACCCAGTACTTC
clone size: .; J gene: TRBJ2-1; V gene: TRBV18; D gene: TRBD2; CDR3 protein: CASSPFSGLAGSSYNEQFF; CDR3 DNA: TGTGCCAGCTCACCATTCTCTGGACTAGCGGGGAGCTCCTACAATGAGCAGTTCTTC
clone size: .; J gene: TRBJ2-3; V gene: TRBV10-3; D gene: .; CDR3 protein: CAISESRTDPYF; CDR3 DNA: TGTGCCATCAGTGAGTCAAGGACAGACCCCTATTTT
clone size: .; J gene: TRBJ2-1; V gene: TRBV7-9; D gene: TRBD1; CDR3 protein: CASSRGQGAYNEQFF; CDR3 DNA: TGTGCCAGCAGCCGGGGACAGGGGGCCTACAATGAGCAGTTCTTC
clone size: once; J gene: TRBJ2-1; V gene: TRBV28; D gene: TRBD2; CDR3 protein: CASSSGGKEQFF; CDR3 DNA: TGTGCCAGCAGTTCGGGGGGTAAGGAGCAGTTCTTC
clone size: .; J gene: TRBJ1-5; V gene: TRBV30; D gene: TRBD1; CDR3 protein: CAWSRDRDSSGNQPQHF; CDR3 DNA: TGTGCCTGGAGCCGGGACAGGGACTCTTCGGGCAATCAGCCCCAGCATTTT
clone size: once; J gene: TRBJ1-4; V gene: TRBV5-6; D gene: TRBD1; CDR3 protein: CASSSGTGGASLYEKLFF; CDR3 DNA: TGTGCCAGCAGCTCCGGGACAGGGGGCGCTTCCCTCTATGAAAAACTGTTTTTT
clone size: once; J gene: TRBJ2-7; V gene: TRBV3-1/TRBV3-2; D gene: .; CDR3 protein: CASSQGGTMEYF; CDR3 DNA: TGTGCCAGCAGCCAAGGCGGCACTATGGAGTACTTC
clone size: .; J gene: TRBJ2-1; V gene: TRBV11-1; D gene: .; CDR3 protein: CASSPTLSSYNEQFF; CDR3 DNA: TGTGCCAGCAGCCCGACACTGAGCTCCTACAATGAGCAGTTCTTC
clone size: .; J gene: TRBJ1-2; V gene: TRBV6-5; D gene: .; CDR3 protein: CASSYSRAGYTF; CDR3 DNA: TGTGCCAGCAGTTACTCTCGCGCTGGCTACACCTTC
clone size: .; J gene: TRBJ2-1; V gene: TRBV24-1; D gene: .; CDR3 protein: CATSDIRGINEQFF; CDR3 DNA: TGTGCCACCAGTGATATTCGAGGTATCAATGAGCAGTTCTTC
clone size: .; J gene: TRBJ1-3; V gene: TRBV19; D gene: .; CDR3 protein: CASRYRESGNTIYF; CDR3 DNA: TGTGCCAGTAGATACAGGGAGTCTGGAAACACCATATATTTT
clone size: once; J gene: TRBJ2-3; V gene: TRBV30; D gene: TRBD2; CDR3 protein: CAGTSGTTDTQYF; CDR3 DNA: TGTGCCGGGACTAGCGGGACTACAGATACGCAGTATTTT
clone size: .; J gene: TRBJ1-4; V gene: TRBV30; D gene: .; CDR3 protein: CAWSLQGKGEEKLFF; CDR3 DNA: TGTGCCTGGAGCCTCCAGGGGAAGGGAGAAGAAAAACTGTTTTTT